The 16 T cell receptor beta chains presented below share a single source sample, sequenced in a study of blood T cell repertoires in COVID-19 (dated by TCRdb to the early 2020s). Library preparation employed the immunoSEQ multiplex PCR assay. The immuneACCESS repertoire file appears here via TCRdb, limited to in-frame rearrangements. These files lack a portion of the clones; in checked studies, under half of the deficit traces to unresolved V genes, and the cause of the others is not known. The table for this sample lists 90,000 to 130,000 clones; roughly 76% of them were counted only once. The ten biggest clones cover more than 7.5% of the sample. The sample taken for sequencing was peripheral blood. These receptors came from a woman aged 60-70 years with acute or convalescent COVID-19.

The chain combines TRBV24-1 with TRBJ2-7; a possible D gene is TRBD2 (5 bases). This CDR3 is built from 13 residues. The V gene lost 5 bases and the J gene lost 4 bases, with 11 bases spanning the gap. The germline CDR1 and CDR2 sequences are KGHDR and SFDVKD. CDR3 residues: CATSGAGRYEQYF. Here the CDR3 DNA reads TGTGCCACCAGTGGGGCGGGCAGATACGAGCAGTACTTC.

This chain connects TRBV2 to TRBJ2-3; D perhaps matches TRBD1 (5 bases). Germline V lookup: CDR1 SNHLY, CDR2 FYNNEI. Trimming left V 4 bases short and J 4 bases short, with 12 bases between. This CDR3 is built from 14 residues. The CDR3 loop is CASSAVLGADTQYF. Here the CDR3 DNA reads TGTGCCAGCAGTGCGGTATTAGGGGCAGATACGCAGTATTTT.

The chain joins TRBV10-3 to TRBJ1-5; no clear D. V was cut by 0 bases and J by 6 bases, with 6 bases left in between. Germline CDR1 and CDR2: ENHRY and SYGVKD. CDR3 length equals 13 residues. CDR3 in amino acids: CAISESEGQPQHF. In nucleotides, the CDR3 is TGTGCCATCAGTGAGTCAGAGGGTCAGCCCCAGCATTTT.

This clone was seen just once. J is TRBJ2-7 and V is TRBV10-3, with TRBD1 matching over 10 bases. The length of the CDR3 is 16 residues. The J segment lost 3 bases and the V segment lost 0 bases, leaving 5 bases of the junction unmatched. CDR1 is ENHRY and CDR2 is SYGVKD in the germline V gene. DNA for the CDR3: TGTGCCATCAGTGAGTCTACGACAGGGGGCCTCTACGAGCAGTACTTC. Translated: CAISESTTGGLYEQYF.

The chain carries TRBV12-3 or TRBV12-4 and TRBJ1-2, with D unclear. This CDR3 region has 12 residues. V dropped 6 bases and J dropped 8 bases, with 13 bases sitting between them. CDR3 nucleotide sequence: TGTGCCAGCAGCTACCTCTCTATCGGCTACACCTTC. Translating it yields CASSYLSIGYTF.

This chain uses TRBV18 with TRBJ1-1, with TRBD1 as a possible D gene (6 bases). Trimming left V 3 bases short and J 1 base short, with 9 bases between. The CDR3 sequence is 14 residues long. Germline V gene lookup returns CDR1 KGHSH and CDR2 LQKENI. The CDR3 DNA reads as TGTGCCAGCTCACCCGGGACAAAGAACACTGAAGCTTTCTTT. Translated, it gives CASSPGTKNTEAFF.

This clone was seen only once. This sequence joins TRBV19 and TRBJ2-3, with D unresolved. The CDR3 is 15 residues long. Germline V gives CDR1 LNHDA, CDR2 SQIVND (reference sequence). Deletions cut 3 bases from V and 1 base from J, with 11 bases between. The CDR3 spells CASSIGSLRTDTQYF. CDR3 sequence (DNA): TGTGCCAGTAGTATCGGTAGCTTGCGCACAGATACGCAGTATTTT.

The gene calls are TRBV11-2 and TRBJ2-1; 12 positions agree with TRBD2. The germline CDR1 and CDR2 sequences are SGHAT and FQNNGV. V trimming: 5 bases; J trimming: 10 bases; junction bases outside the gene matches: 15. This CDR3 spans 17 amino acids. CDR3 bases: TGTGCCAGCAGCACACCTAGCGGGGGGGCCTTTGTAGAAGAGCAGTTCTTC. This gives the protein CASSTPSGGAFVEEQFF. The variable domain in full, with the rest retrieved from reference TRBV11-2 and TRBJ2-1, is EAGVAQSPRYKIIEKRQSVAFWCNPISGHATLYWYQQILGQGPKLLIQFQNNGVVDDSQLPKDRFSAERLKGVDSTLKIQPAKLEDSAVYLCASSTPSGGAFVEEQFFGPGTRLTVL.

This chain links TRBV5-4 with TRBJ1-6; 7 nucleotides match TRBD1. Looked up from germline, CDR1 is SGHNT and CDR2 is YYREEE (reference sequence). V lost 0 bases, J lost 8 bases, and 5 bases stayed unmatched. CDR3 length equals 15 residues. CDR3 in amino acids: CASSLGADRDSPLHF. The CDR3 coding sequence is TGTGCCAGCAGCTTGGGCGCTGACAGGGATTCACCCCTCCACTTT.

This chain uses TRBV24-1 with TRBJ1-1, with D perhaps TRBD1 (5 bases). The CDR3 is 15 amino acids. V was trimmed by 5 bases and J by 0 bases, leaving 12 bases between them. The germline V gene encodes CDR1 KGHDR and CDR2 SFDVKD. CDR3 DNA: TGTGCCACCAGTGGAGGAGGGGATATGAACACTGAAGCTTTCTTT. Translating it yields CATSGGGDMNTEAFF.

V usage is TRBV20-1 and J usage is TRBJ2-1; TRBD2 matches at 8 bases. The V gene end was trimmed by 3 bases and the J gene end by 9 bases; junction bases not matched to a gene: 1. Looked up from germline, CDR1 is DFQATT and CDR2 is SNEGSKA (reference sequence). The CDR3 extends over 11 amino acids. CDR3 DNA sequence: TGCAGTGCTAGGGGGACTAGTGAGCAGTTCTTC. Translated: CSARGTSEQFF.

CDR3 region: CASSQPGAVYYEQYF. CDR3 nucleotides: TGTGCCAGCAGCCAACCAGGGGCGGTGTATTACGAGCAGTACTTC. The rearrangement uses TRBV5-4 and TRBJ2-7; weak D call: TRBD1 (6 bases). The CDR3 loop spans 15 amino acids. In germline, CDR1 is SGHNT, CDR2 YYREEE (reference sequence). Trimming took 4 bases from V and 4 from J, leaving 18 bases between them.

This rearrangement joins TRBV27 to TRBJ1-4, with D hard to call. Trimming cost V 2 bases and J 12 bases, with 10 bases left between them. Germline CDR1 is MNHEY and CDR2 is SMNVEV (reference sequence). This CDR3 region has 12 residues. This CDR3 is CASSLISGELFF. DNA of the CDR3: TGTGCCAGCAGTTTAATAAGCGGTGAACTGTTTTTT. Full variable domain (outside the CDR3, taken from reference TRBV27 and TRBJ1-4): EAQVTQNPRYLITVTGKKLTVTCSQNMNHEYMSWYRQDPGLGLRQIYYSMNVEVTDKGDVPEGYKVSRKEKRNFPLILESPSPNQTSLYFCASSLISGELFFGSGTQLSVL.

The gene calls are TRBV6-5 and TRBJ1-3, with 7 bases that match TRBD1. J lost 2 bases, V lost 6 bases, and 7 bases had no gene match. The CDR3 is 15 residues long. Germline CDR1 MNHEY, CDR2 SVGAGI. The CDR3 DNA sequence: TGTGCCAGCAGCCCAGGACAGGCAGCTGGAAACACCATATATTTT. It specifies CASSPGQAAGNTIYF.

This chain connects TRBV5-5 to TRBJ1-1, with D possibly TRBD1 on 5 matching bases. The CDR3 runs to 18 residues. CDR1 SGHKS and CDR2 YYEKEE come from the germline V gene (reference sequence). Trimming stripped 1 base from V and 5 bases from J, with 24 bases between. Here the CDR3 DNA reads TGTGCCAGCAGCTTGAAGTTAACTGGATCTTGGAGGGGTACTGAAGCTTTCTTT. Translation gives CASSLKLTGSWRGTEAFF.

The genes are TRBV28 and TRBJ2-3, with TRBD2 matching over 7 bases. V lost 3 bases and J lost 4; bases outside the gene matches: 4. This CDR3 is 14 amino acids long. The germline V gene has CDR1 MDHEN and CDR2 SYDVKM. The chain's CDR3 is CASSFGGVADTQYF. Here the CDR3 DNA reads TGTGCCAGCAGTTTTGGGGGGGTAGCAGATACGCAGTATTTT.